A single sample gave rise to the 26 T cell receptor beta chains below, sequenced in a study of shared clonotypes between healthy human individuals. Sequenced by immunoSEQ multiplex PCR; TCRdb stores in-frame clones only, minus some. Among about 2.1 million clones, about 92% were seen once, and the ten largest hold more than 1.5%. CD45RO-negative cells were positively selected for CCR7, leaving out terminally differentiated effector memory CD45RA+ cells. The sample was naive CD8+ T cells from PBMCs. Source of these receptors: a man in his late teens or twenties in good health. Some clones in this sample may be carry-over from other donors' samples.

This sequence joins TRBV6-5 and TRBJ2-7; a possible D gene is TRBD2 (6 bases). Germline V gene lookup returns CDR1 MNHEY and CDR2 SVGAGI. The CDR3 runs to 14 residues. V dropped 2 bases and J dropped 8 bases, with 16 bases sitting between them. The CDR3 nucleotides are TGTGCCAGCAGTTACGTACGGGGGAGCGGACAGCAGTACTTC. Protein sequence: CASSYVRGSGQQYF.

V is TRBV5-6 and J is TRBJ1-1; 8 nucleotides agree with TRBD1. This CDR3 contains 12 residues. V was pared by 7 bases and J by 5 bases, with 4 bases of the junction left unmatched. Germline CDR1 and CDR2: SGHDT and YYEEEE. Here the CDR3 reads CASEQGGTEAFF. CDR3 DNA: TGTGCCAGCGAACAGGGGGGAACTGAAGCTTTCTTT. The full variable domain, in which reference TRBV5-6 and TRBJ1-1 provide the parts outside the CDR3, is DAGVTQSPTHLIKTRGQQVTLRCSPKSGHDTVSWYQQALGQGPQFIFQYYEEEERQRGNFPDRFSGHQFPNYSSELNVNALLLGDSALYLCASEQGGTEAFFGQGTRLTVV.

The V gene is TRBV11-2, the J gene TRBJ2-1, with TRBD2 matching 9 bases. The ends lost 5 bases at V and 8 bases at J; junction bases unmatched: 13. The CDR3 has 16 amino acids. The germline CDR1 and CDR2 sequences are SGHAT and FQNNGV. CDR3 DNA: TGTGCCAGCAGCCCGGGGATGCGGGAGGGCCCCCATGAGCAGTTCTTC. Its translation: CASSPGMREGPHEQFF.

Only one count was recorded for this clone. The chain combines TRBV29-1 with TRBJ2-6; no firm D call. The germline gives CDR1 SQVTM, CDR2 ANQGSEA. The CDR3 has 15 amino acids. Trimming removed 2 bases at V and 1 base at J, with 9 bases between. CDR3 nucleotides: TGCAGCGTTGAAATGGGCGAGTCTGGGGCCAACGTCCTGACTTTC. It translates to CSVEMGESGANVLTF.

This clone was seen more than once but under ten times. The chain has TRBV2 and TRBJ2-7; maybe TRBD2 (6 bases). The V gene's germline CDR1 is SNHLY and CDR2 FYNNEI. This CDR3 region has 13 residues. Trimming cost V 2 bases and J 3 bases, with 8 bases left between them. CDR3 DNA sequence: TGTGCCAGCAGTGAACAGACTAGCTACGAGCAGTACTTC. This gives the protein CASSEQTSYEQYF.

The V gene is TRBV6-5, the J gene TRBJ1-6; maybe TRBD1 (6 bases). V lost 8 bases to trimming and J lost 7 bases, with 9 bases between them. Germline loops: CDR1 MNHEY, CDR2 SVGAGI. The CDR3 is made up of 12 amino acids. The CDR3 DNA sequence: TGTGCCAGCGGGGGGCTCAATTCACCCCTCCACTTT. Its protein product is CASGGLNSPLHF.

V usage is TRBV27 and J usage is TRBJ1-1, with a weak D call TRBD1 (5 bases). Trimming took off 0 bases at V and 5 bases at J, with 13 bases between the two ends. Germline V CDR1 and CDR2: MNHEY, SMNVEV (reference sequence). The CDR3 runs to 15 residues. The CDR3 reads CASSLSAGMGTEAFF. The CDR3 DNA sequence: TGTGCCAGCAGTTTATCAGCAGGGATGGGGACTGAAGCTTTCTTT.

This chain joins TRBV13 and TRBJ2-7; D unclear. Per the germline V gene, CDR1 is PRHDT and CDR2 is FYEKMQ (reference sequence). The germline V and J ends were trimmed by 1 base and 5 bases, with 12 bases remaining between them. There are 14 residues in the CDR3. CDR3 residues: CASSLASVSHEQYF. The CDR3, as DNA: TGTGCCAGCAGCTTAGCTTCCGTAAGCCACGAGCAGTACTTC.

The gene calls are TRBV29-1 and TRBJ2-7; unclear D gene. Germline V lookup: CDR1 SQVTM, CDR2 ANQGSEA. V gave up 7 bases and J gave up 7 bases, with 14 bases separating them. The CDR3 extends over 11 amino acids. For the CDR3, the DNA is TGCAGCGCCGGATATACCGGAGAGCAGTACTTC. Protein product: CSAGYTGEQYF.

Note on this clone: Other DNA sequences in the same sample also yield this CDR3. This chain links TRBV19 with TRBJ2-7; D unresolved. Germline lookup yields CDR1 LNHDA and CDR2 SQIVND (reference sequence). The CDR3 covers 12 residues. V was shortened by 6 bases and J by 0 bases, with 6 bases between the two germline ends. CDR3 DNA: TGTGCCAGTAGCCCGAGCTCCTACGAGCAGTACTTC. Translating gives CASSPSSYEQYF.

This chain links TRBV7-9 with TRBJ2-5; a weak D match, TRBD1 (6 bases). Looked up from germline, CDR1 is SEHNR and CDR2 is FQNEAQ (reference sequence). This CDR3 contains 15 residues. The ends were cut back, 1 base at V and 0 bases at J, with 9 bases in the middle. The CDR3 coding sequence is TGTGCCAGCAGCTTAGGGGGGCACTACCAAGAGACCCAGTACTTC. This codes for CASSLGGHYQETQYF.

V gene TRBV2 combines with J gene TRBJ1-5; TRBD1 might be the D (5 bases). This CDR3 spans 14 amino acids. V dropped 6 bases and J dropped 5 bases, with 14 bases sitting between them. CDR1 and CDR2 from the germline V gene are SNHLY and FYNNEI. CDR3 loop: CASRGGAVYQPQHF. The DNA for the CDR3 is TGTGCCAGCAGGGGAGGGGCGGTATATCAGCCCCAGCATTTT.

Comments on this clone: The same CDR3 can be traced to other DNA sequences in this sample. V usage is TRBV5-1 and J usage is TRBJ2-7; maybe TRBD1 (6 bases). The V end lost 1 base, the J end lost 4 bases, and 6 bases lay between the germline ends. CDR1 and CDR2 (germline): SGHRS, YFSETQ. The CDR3 contains 12 residues. The CDR3 bases are TGCGCCAGCAGCTTGACAGGGTACGAGCAGTACTTC. Its protein product is CASSLTGYEQYF.

The V call is TRBV7-6, the J call TRBJ2-7; the match to TRBD2 covers 7 bases. The CDR3 has 14 residues. Losses at the gene ends were 1 base for V and 5 bases for J; bases not matched to a gene: 5. Germline V gene sequence: CDR1 SGHVS, CDR2 FNYEAQ. CDR3 DNA: TGTGCCAGCAGCTTAGAGCGGGGCCTGAACGAGCAGTACTTC. This translates into CASSLERGLNEQYF. The full variable domain, in which reference TRBV7-6 and TRBJ2-7 provide the parts outside the CDR3, is GAGVSQSPRYKVTKRGQDVALRCDPISGHVSLYWYRQALGQGPEFLTYFNYEAQQDKSGLPNDRFSAERPEGSISTLTIQRTEQRDSAMYRCASSLERGLNEQYFGPGTRLTVT.

The gene calls are TRBV4-3 and TRBJ2-1; D remains ambiguous. The CDR3 contains 15 residues. Germline V gene data show CDR1 as LGHNA and CDR2 as YSLEER. V lost 1 base to trimming and J lost 3 bases, with 10 bases between them. The CDR3 spells CASSQGLLSYNEQFF. The CDR3 DNA reads as TGCGCCAGCAGCCAAGGACTGCTAAGCTACAATGAGCAGTTCTTC.

This chain links TRBV27 with TRBJ2-5; D not resolved. CDR1 and CDR2 (germline): MNHEY, SMNVEV (reference sequence). This CDR3 comprises 13 residues. Trimming took 5 bases from V and 5 from J, leaving 12 bases between them. The chain's CDR3 is CASSSGVGETQYF. As DNA, the CDR3 is TGTGCCAGCAGTAGTGGGGTAGGGGAGACCCAGTACTTC.

The DNA of the CDR3 is TGTGCCAGCAGCTTTTCCCCAGGGGGGTCCTACGAGCAGTACTTC. It is translated as CASSFSPGGSYEQYF. The rearrangement joins TRBV7-3 to TRBJ2-7; weak D call: TRBD1 (7 bases). Trimming took off 3 bases at V and 1 base at J, with 13 bases between the two ends. CDR1 is SGHTA and CDR2 is FQGTGA in the germline V gene. This CDR3 has 15 residues. The whole variable domain, remainder taken from reference TRBV7-3 and TRBJ2-7, is GAGVSQTPSNKVTEKGKYVELRCDPISGHTALYWYRQSLGQGPEFLIYFQGTGAADDSGLPNDRFFAVRPEGSVSTLKIQRTERGDSAVYLCASSFSPGGSYEQYFGPGTRLTVT.

This sequence joins TRBV5-1 and TRBJ2-1, with 7 bases aligning to TRBD2. The CDR3 loop spans 17 amino acids. The J segment lost 9 bases and the V segment lost 0 bases, leaving 15 bases of the junction unmatched. The germline CDR1 and CDR2 sequences are SGHRS and YFSETQ. CDR3 residues: CASSLASKAGVLVEQFF. The CDR3 DNA reads TGCGCCAGCAGCTTGGCCAGCAAGGCGGGAGTGTTGGTTGAGCAGTTCTTC.

This clone came up once. The chain combines TRBV11-2 with TRBJ2-7, with D maybe TRBD1 (6 bases). Per germline, CDR1 SGHAT and CDR2 FQNNGV. The germline V and J ends were trimmed by 4 bases and 5 bases, with 12 bases remaining between them. CDR3 length equals 13 residues. In nucleotides, the CDR3 is TGTGCCAGCAGCTCCCGGGACAACCACGAGCAGTACTTC. Its protein is CASSSRDNHEQYF.

This chain links TRBV11-3 with TRBJ2-1, with 10 bases fitting TRBD1. Germline values: CDR1 SGHNT, CDR2 YENEEA. This CDR3 is 16 amino acids long. V shed 1 base and J 7 bases; nucleotides not matched to a gene: 7. The CDR3 loop reads CASSLGGTGVWNEQFF. The CDR3 DNA reads TGTGCCAGCAGCTTAGGAGGGACAGGGGTTTGGAATGAGCAGTTCTTC.

The V and J genes are TRBV10-2 and TRBJ2-5, with 7 bases that match TRBD2. The CDR3 has 15 amino acids. Germline CDR1 WSHSY, CDR2 SAAADI. V was clipped by 0 bases and J by 4 bases; unmatched bases: 5. Here the CDR3 DNA reads TGCGCCAGCAGTGAGTCGGGGGAGGGCCCAGAGACCCAGTACTTC. This gives the protein CASSESGEGPETQYF.

The chain couples TRBV5-1 to TRBJ2-7; perhaps TRBD2 as D (6 bases). CDR3 length equals 16 residues. V lost 1 base, J lost 2 bases, and 16 bases lay in between. The germline V gene has CDR1 SGHRS and CDR2 YFSETQ. Here the CDR3 reads CASSLWRDGVTYEQYF. The CDR3 DNA sequence: TGCGCCAGCAGCTTGTGGAGGGATGGGGTGACCTACGAGCAGTACTTC.

This clone was seen a single time. This chain connects TRBV5-5 to TRBJ2-3; possible D gene TRBD2, 5 bases. The V end was cut by 1 base, the J end by 2 bases, with 11 bases between. This CDR3 has 15 amino acids. Germline lookup yields CDR1 SGHKS and CDR2 YYEKEE (reference sequence). The CDR3 nucleotides are TGTGCCAGCAGCTTGCCCCGGGGTAACACAGATACGCAGTATTTT. Protein product: CASSLPRGNTDTQYF.

The rearrangement uses TRBV30 and TRBJ1-2; 8 positions agree with TRBD1. CDR1 is GTSNPN and CDR2 is SVGIG in the germline V gene (reference sequence). Unmatched junction bases numbered 4, after V lost 5 bases and J lost 2 bases. The CDR3 covers 13 residues. The CDR3 protein is CAWETGGNYGYTF. The CDR3 nucleotides are TGTGCCTGGGAAACAGGGGGAAACTATGGCTACACCTTC.

The V call is TRBV2, the J call TRBJ2-7; 9 nucleotides line up with TRBD2. Germline CDR1 and CDR2: SNHLY and FYNNEI. The CDR3 runs to 14 residues. V shed 9 bases, J shed 4 bases, and the junction held 10 bases outside the gene matches. CDR3 nucleotides: TGTGCCAGTCATGTGGGGCGGGAGGGATACGAGCAGTACTTC. This codes for CASHVGREGYEQYF.

V gene TRBV7-9 combines with J gene TRBJ2-5; D is perhaps TRBD1 (5 bases). The V end was cut by 6 bases, the J end by 5 bases, with 25 bases between. CDR1 and CDR2 (germline): SEHNR, FQNEAQ (reference sequence). The CDR3 is 17 residues long. CDR3 loop: CASSTWAVGPNGETQYF. CDR3 DNA sequence: TGTGCCAGCAGTACTTGGGCAGTGGGGCCCAACGGGGAGACCCAGTACTTC.